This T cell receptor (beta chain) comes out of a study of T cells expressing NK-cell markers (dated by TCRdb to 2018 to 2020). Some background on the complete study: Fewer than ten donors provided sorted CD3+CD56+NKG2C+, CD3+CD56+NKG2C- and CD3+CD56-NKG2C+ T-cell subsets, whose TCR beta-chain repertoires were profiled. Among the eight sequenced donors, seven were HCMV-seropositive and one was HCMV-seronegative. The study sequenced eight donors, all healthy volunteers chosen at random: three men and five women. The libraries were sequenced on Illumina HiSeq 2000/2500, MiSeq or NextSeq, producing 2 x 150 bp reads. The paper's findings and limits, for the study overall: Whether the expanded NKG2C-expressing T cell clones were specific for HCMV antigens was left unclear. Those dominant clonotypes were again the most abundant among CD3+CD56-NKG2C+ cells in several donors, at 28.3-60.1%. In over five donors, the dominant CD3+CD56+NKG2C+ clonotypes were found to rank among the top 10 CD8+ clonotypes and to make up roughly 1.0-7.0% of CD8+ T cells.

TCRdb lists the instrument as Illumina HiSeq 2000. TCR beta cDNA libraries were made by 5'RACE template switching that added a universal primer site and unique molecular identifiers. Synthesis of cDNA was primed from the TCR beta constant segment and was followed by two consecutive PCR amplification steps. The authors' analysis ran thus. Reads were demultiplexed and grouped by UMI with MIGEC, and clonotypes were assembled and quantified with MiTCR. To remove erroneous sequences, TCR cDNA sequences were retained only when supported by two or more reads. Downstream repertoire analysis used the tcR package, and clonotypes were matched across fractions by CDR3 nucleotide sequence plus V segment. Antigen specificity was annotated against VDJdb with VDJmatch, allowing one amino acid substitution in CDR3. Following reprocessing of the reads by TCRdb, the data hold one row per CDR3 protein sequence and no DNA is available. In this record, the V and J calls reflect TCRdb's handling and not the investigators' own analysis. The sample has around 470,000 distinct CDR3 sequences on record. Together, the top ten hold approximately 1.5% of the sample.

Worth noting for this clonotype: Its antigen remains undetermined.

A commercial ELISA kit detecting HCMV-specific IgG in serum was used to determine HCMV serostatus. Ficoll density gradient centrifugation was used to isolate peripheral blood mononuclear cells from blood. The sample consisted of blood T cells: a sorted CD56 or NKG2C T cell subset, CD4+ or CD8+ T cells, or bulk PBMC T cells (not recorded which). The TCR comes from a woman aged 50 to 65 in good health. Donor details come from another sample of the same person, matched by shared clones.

CDR3 reads: CASSPGLANPNEQFF. The sequence is built from TRBV12-3 or TRBV12-4 and TRBJ2-1; the D gene TCRdb calls, TRBD2, cannot be checked with no DNA. The CDR3, from cysteine to phenylalanine, totals 15 residues. No DNA is given.